These 10 T cell receptor beta chains were sequenced from one sample in a study of low-dose radiotherapy and immunotherapy resistance in tumors. Covering alpha and beta chains, TRAV- and TRBV-specific primers were used for the first-strand cDNA. A constant-region primer paired with the V-primer adapter amplified TCRs over approximately 18 PCR cycles. TCRdb recomputed calls from the reads with MiXCR, one row per CDR3 protein. This repertoire shows some 10,000 distinct CDR3 sequences, almost 70% found once; its top ten account for 6.5% to 8.5%. These receptors came from a human donor with advanced metastatic prostate, ovarian, gallbladder or colorectal cancer (not recorded which). This table probably holds off-target reads from a library built for another chain.

The chain employs TRBV5-4 and TRBJ1-2, with D maybe TRBD1 (5 bases). The CDR3 is 15 residues long. Trimming took 2 bases from V and 2 from J, leaving 13 bases between them. Germline CDR1 and CDR2: SGHNT and YYREEE (reference sequence). This CDR3 is CASSFVGGSNYGYTF. The CDR3 nucleotides are TGTGCCAGCAGCTTTGTCGGGGGGTCCAACTATGGCTACACCTTC. Drawing the rest from reference TRBV5-4 and TRBJ1-2, the complete variable domain is ETGVTQSPTHLIKTRGQQVTLRCSSQSGHNTVSWYQQALGQGPQFIFQYYREEENGRGNFPPRFSGLQFPNYSSELNVNALELDDSALYLCASSFVGGSNYGYTFGSGTRLTVV.

The V call is TRBV11-2, the J call TRBJ2-3; a weak D match, TRBD2 (7 bases). Germline CDR1 reads SGHAT; CDR2 reads FQNNGV. The V gene lost 1 base and the J gene lost 7 bases, with 12 bases spanning the gap. The CDR3 loop spans 14 amino acids. For the CDR3, the DNA is TGTGCCAGCAGCTTAGGGGGGGGGCGGTATACGCAGTATTTT. Translation: CASSLGGGRYTQYF.

This clonotype was seen only once. The gene calls are TRBV7-2 and TRBJ2-2; 13 bases match TRBD2. V lost 1 base, J lost 4 bases, and 6 bases stayed unmatched. Per germline, CDR1 SGHTA and CDR2 FQGNSA. The CDR3 is 18 residues long. CDR3 in amino acids: CASSLDTSGRAGTGELFF. CDR3 in DNA: TGTGCCAGCAGCTTAGATACTAGCGGGAGGGCAGGCACCGGGGAGCTGTTTTTT.

V and J are TRBV9 and TRBJ2-3; TRBD1 is a possible D gene (7 bases). The V gene lost 3 bases and the J gene lost 5 bases, with 16 bases spanning the gap. The CDR3 covers 15 residues. Germline V gene lookup returns CDR1 SGDLS and CDR2 YYNGEE. CDR3 amino acids: CASSGGSGGGDTQYF. CDR3 bases: TGTGCCAGCAGCGGGGGTTCAGGGGGAGGAGATACGCAGTATTTT.

The gene calls are TRBV28 and TRBJ2-7, with a weak D call TRBD2 (5 bases). Germline V gene data show CDR1 as MDHEN and CDR2 as SYDVKM. The CDR3 totals 12 residues. Trimming pared 5 bases from V and 3 bases from J, leaving 8 bases between. The CDR3 loop is CASSTGSYEQYF. CDR3 coding DNA: TGTGCCAGCAGTACGGGGAGCTACGAGCAGTACTTC.

The chain combines TRBV4-1 with TRBJ2-1; D ambiguous. Germline loops: CDR1 MGHRA, CDR2 YSYEKL. V was pared by 0 bases and J by 0 bases, with 9 bases between. CDR3 length equals 16 residues. CDR3 protein: CASSQDKRSSYNEQFF. For the CDR3, the DNA is TGCGCCAGCAGCCAAGATAAAAGAAGCTCCTACAATGAGCAGTTCTTC.

Only a few counts were recorded for this clonotype. The chain couples TRBV20-1 to TRBJ2-1, with 10 bases identical to TRBD2. The CDR3 consists of 16 residues. J gave up 3 bases and V 3 bases, and 8 bases lay outside the gene matches. Per germline, CDR1 DFQATT and CDR2 SNEGSKA (reference sequence). The DNA of the CDR3 is TGCAGTGCTAGCCCGAGCGGGGGGGCTGGCTACAATGAGCAGTTCTTC. It specifies CSASPSGGAGYNEQFF.

The chain uses TRBV30 and TRBJ2-2; 9 nucleotides match TRBD1. Germline trimming cut 5 bases from V and 7 bases from J; bases unmatched to any gene: 8. CDR1 is GTSNPN and CDR2 is SVGIG in the germline V gene (reference sequence). The length of the CDR3 is 14 residues. CDR3 protein: CAWRPGQGYGELFF. The CDR3 coding sequence is TGTGCCTGGCGGCCGGGACAGGGATACGGGGAGCTGTTTTTT.

The table lists this clonotype with a count of one. The genes are TRBV18 and TRBJ1-3, with D uncertain. V shed 3 bases and J shed 0 bases, with 21 bases lying between them. There are 19 residues in the CDR3. The germline gives CDR1 KGHSH, CDR2 LQKENI. This CDR3 reads CASSPSPSWARTSGNTIYF. For the CDR3, the DNA is TGTGCCAGCTCACCGTCCCCCTCATGGGCAAGAACCTCTGGAAACACCATATATTTT.

This clonotype was counted between two and nine times. The rearrangement uses TRBV5-8 and TRBJ1-4; 9 bases line up with TRBD1. Germline values: CDR1 SGHTS, CDR2 YDEGEE. The J segment lost 8 bases and the V segment lost 4 bases, leaving 15 bases of the junction unmatched. The CDR3 totals 17 residues. Here the CDR3 DNA reads TGTGCCAGCAGCGCCGGACCCGAACAGGGGGCGCGGGAAAAACTGTTTTTT. Translating gives CASSAGPEQGAREKLFF.